One sample yielded the 22 T cell receptor beta chains listed below, sequenced in a study of cytomegalovirus exposure and HLA in healthy donors. PCR employed 60 Vbeta and 13 Jbeta primers. Some clones are missing from TCRdb's copy, which holds only in-frame ones; the method was immunoSEQ multiplex PCR. The sample yields under 200,000 clones, 79% seen once. Sequenced input: PBMCs. The receptor source for this set is a woman aged 25 to 45 in good health and CMV-seropositive.

This clone turned up a few times. The gene calls are TRBV5-6 and TRBJ2-5; a possible D gene is TRBD2 (5 bases). The V gene's germline CDR1 is SGHDT and CDR2 YYEEEE. V lost 4 bases and J 5 bases, leaving 9 bases between the germline ends. The CDR3 is 12 amino acids. In DNA form, the CDR3 reads TGTGCCAGCAGCGGTACGGGGGAGACCCAGTACTTC. It yields the protein CASSGTGETQYF. Filled out from reference TRBV5-6 and TRBJ2-5, the complete variable domain reads DAGVTQSPTHLIKTRGQQVTLRCSPKSGHDTVSWYQQALGQGPQFIFQYYEEEERQRGNFPDRFSGHQFPNYSSELNVNALLLGDSALYLCASSGTGETQYFGPGTRLLVL.

This chain joins TRBV4-1 and TRBJ2-4; D might be TRBD1 (5 bases). Trimming stripped 4 bases from V and 0 bases from J, with 10 bases between. This CDR3 contains 15 residues. CDR1 is MGHRA and CDR2 is YSYEKL in the germline V gene. The CDR3, as DNA: TGCGCCAGCAGCCTGGCAGGGCTAGCCAAAAACATTCAGTACTTC. Its protein is CASSLAGLAKNIQYF.

This clone was seen a few times. The V gene is TRBV18, the J gene TRBJ1-1; 8 bases are a match to TRBD1. The length of the CDR3 is 17 residues. CDR1 and CDR2 (germline): KGHSH, LQKENI. After removal of 3 bases from V and 0 bases from J, the junction contained 9 bases not matched to a gene. The CDR3 bases are TGTGCCAGCTCACCCGGGACAGGACTGATAATGAACACTGAAGCTTTCTTT. Translating it yields CASSPGTGLIMNTEAFF.

The chain joins TRBV7-8 to TRBJ1-6, with D possibly being TRBD1 (5 bases). Germline CDR1 is SGHVS and CDR2 is FQNEAQ. V dropped 5 bases and J dropped 6 bases, with 14 bases sitting between them. This CDR3 contains 15 residues. The CDR3 DNA is TGTGCCAGCAGCCCAAGGGAGGGGAGTAATTCACCCCTCCACTTT. This encodes CASSPREGSNSPLHF.

The chain links TRBV5-1 to TRBJ1-4, with D tentatively TRBD1 (5 bases). Between the trimmed V and J ends, which lost 2 bases and 0 bases, there was a span of 11 bases. This CDR3 contains 16 residues. The germline V gene has CDR1 SGHRS and CDR2 YFSETQ. The CDR3 reads CASSLGRVTTNEKLFF. CDR3 sequence (DNA): TGCGCCAGCAGCTTAGGCAGGGTAACAACTAATGAAAAACTGTTTTTT.

To note about this clone: Within the sample, other DNA sequences also encode this same CDR3. This sequence joins TRBV6-5 and TRBJ1-1, with D hard to call. Trimming stripped 2 bases from V and 1 base from J, with 5 bases between. CDR3 size: 13 residues. The V gene's germline CDR1 is MNHEY and CDR2 SVGAGI. The CDR3 loop is CASSYERNTEAFF. CDR3 DNA: TGTGCCAGCAGTTACGAGAGGAACACTGAAGCTTTCTTT.

The gene calls are TRBV5-6 and TRBJ2-7, with D possibly being TRBD1 (5 bases). Trimming stripped 0 bases from V and 4 bases from J, with 11 bases between. This CDR3 spans 14 amino acids. Looked up from germline, CDR1 is SGHDT and CDR2 is YYEEEE. CDR3 DNA: TGTGCCAGCAGCTTGGTGGGGCAACCGTACGAGCAGTACTTC. It yields the protein CASSLVGQPYEQYF.

On this clone itself: The sample has other DNA sequences that encode this CDR3 too. V is TRBV5-4 and J is TRBJ2-7; D remains ambiguous. The CDR3 sequence is 12 residues long. Germline V gene sequence: CDR1 SGHNT, CDR2 YYREEE (reference sequence). V was cut by 2 bases and J by 0 bases, with 3 bases left in between. CDR3 residues: CASSFGSYEQYF. In DNA form, the CDR3 reads TGTGCCAGCAGCTTCGGCTCCTACGAGCAGTACTTC. The full variable domain, its missing parts supplied by reference TRBV5-4 and TRBJ2-7, is ETGVTQSPTHLIKTRGQQVTLRCSSQSGHNTVSWYQQALGQGPQFIFQYYREEENGRGNFPPRFSGLQFPNYSSELNVNALELDDSALYLCASSFGSYEQYFGPGTRLTVT.

The V and J genes are TRBV2 and TRBJ1-6; TRBD1 might be the D (6 bases). V was shortened by 4 bases and J by 4 bases, with 17 bases between the two germline ends. This CDR3 is 17 amino acids long. The V gene's germline CDR1 is SNHLY and CDR2 FYNNEI. Here the CDR3 DNA reads TGTGCCAGCAGTGGGCGAGGACAGACAAGTTATAATTCACCCCTCCACTTT. This gives the protein CASSGRGQTSYNSPLHF.

This clone was seen more than once but under ten times. This rearrangement joins TRBV10-3 to TRBJ2-5; D ambiguous. The V end was cut by 4 bases, the J end by 8 bases, with 17 bases between. The CDR3 is 14 amino acids. The germline CDR1 and CDR2 sequences are ENHRY and SYGVKD. The CDR3 loop reads CAISADPPPGTQYF. CDR3 DNA: TGTGCCATCAGTGCCGATCCCCCCCCAGGAACCCAGTACTTC.

V is TRBV7-8 and J is TRBJ1-5, with no clear D. The CDR3 is made up of 16 amino acids. V lost 5 bases and J 0 bases, leaving 14 bases between the germline ends. CDR1 is SGHVS, CDR2 FQNEAQ, per germline. CDR3 in amino acids: CASSPHRVNSNQPQHF. The CDR3 bases are TGTGCCAGCAGCCCCCACCGGGTCAATAGCAATCAGCCCCAGCATTTT.

The chain has TRBV6-1 and TRBJ2-1, with no clear D. The V and J ends lost 0 bases and 0 bases respectively, with 9 bases between them. Germline V gene data show CDR1 as MNHNS and CDR2 as SASEGT. There are 16 residues in the CDR3. The CDR3 protein is CASSEAWHSSYNEQFF. CDR3 DNA sequence: TGTGCCAGCAGTGAAGCGTGGCACAGCTCCTACAATGAGCAGTTCTTC.

This chain's CDR3 is CASIADFAYNEQFF. In nucleotides, the CDR3 is TGTGCCAGCATCGCGGACTTCGCCTACAATGAGCAGTTCTTC. V usage is TRBV7-8 and J usage is TRBJ2-1; D might be TRBD2 (5 bases). The V and J ends lost 7 bases and 2 bases respectively, with 12 bases between them. There are 14 residues in the CDR3. Germline CDR1 SGHVS, CDR2 FQNEAQ.

The chain combines TRBV6-4 with TRBJ2-1; D gene unclear. The germline gives CDR1 MRHNA, CDR2 SNTAGT. The CDR3 extends over 15 amino acids. V shed 2 bases and J shed 2 bases, with 10 bases lying between them. CDR3 in DNA: TGTGCCAGCAGTGACCGTACAGCCCCCTACAATGAGCAGTTCTTC. Translating it yields CASSDRTAPYNEQFF.

V is TRBV25-1 and J is TRBJ1-5; maybe TRBD1 (6 bases). Germline V CDR1 and CDR2: MGHDK, SYGVNS. There are 13 residues in the CDR3. V lost 6 bases and J lost 3, with 9 bases in between. This CDR3 is CASRGQNNQPQHF. CDR3 nucleotides: TGTGCCAGCAGAGGACAGAACAATCAGCCCCAGCATTTT.

This clone was observed once. Relative to the germline gene, one junction end is altered; a read error may explain this. The identical CDR3 is also encoded by other nucleotide sequences in the sample. The V and J genes are TRBV5-1 and TRBJ2-2; 8 bases line up with TRBD2. The CDR3 extends over 17 amino acids. Germline loops: CDR1 SGHRS, CDR2 YFSETQ. The CDR3 DNA sequence: TGCGCCAGCAGCCCCGGTGGAGCGGGGGAGCACACCGGGGAGCTTTTTTTT. It specifies CASSPGGAGEHTGELFF.

V usage is TRBV21-1 and J usage is TRBJ1-6; TRBD1 is the table's D call and was not checked against the DNA. TRBV21-1 has pseudogene status. The CDR3 consists of 17 residues. CDR3 coding DNA: TGTGCCAGCAGCAAACGACAGGGCGCCAGGGATAATTCACCCCTCCACTTT. As protein: CASSKRQGARDNSPLHF.

The gene calls are TRBV6-5 and TRBJ2-7; 9 nucleotides align to TRBD2. V dropped 6 bases and J dropped 0; count of bases not matched to a gene: 6. CDR1 and CDR2 (germline): MNHEY, SVGAGI. The CDR3 length is 15 residues. Here the CDR3 reads CASRPAGGPSYEQYF. In nucleotides, the CDR3 is TGTGCCAGCAGACCAGCGGGGGGACCCTCCTACGAGCAGTACTTC.

A few counts support this clone. This CDR3 reads CASRDRATATGELFF. The CDR3 coding sequence is TGTGCCAGCAGGGACAGGGCCACCGCCACCGGGGAGCTGTTTTTT. The chain couples TRBV2 to TRBJ2-2; 8 nucleotides agree with TRBD1. Germline values: CDR1 SNHLY, CDR2 FYNNEI. J was trimmed by 4 bases and V by 6 bases; bases with no gene match: 7. This CDR3 is 15 amino acids long.

The chain uses TRBV5-1 and TRBJ1-1; perhaps TRBD1 as D (5 bases). The germline gives CDR1 SGHRS, CDR2 YFSETQ. The V gene lost 3 bases and the J gene lost 7 bases, with 19 bases spanning the gap. This CDR3 is built from 15 residues. The CDR3 here is CASSSAVGWGDEAFF. The CDR3 DNA follows: TGCGCCAGCAGCTCCGCCGTTGGGTGGGGGGATGAAGCTTTCTTT.

This chain uses TRBV27 with TRBJ2-3; D is unresolved. Between the trimmed V and J ends, which lost 5 bases and 6 bases, there was a span of 15 bases. The CDR3 runs to 14 residues. Germline lookup yields CDR1 MNHEY and CDR2 SMNVEV (reference sequence). The CDR3 is CASSPSPSPDTQYF. CDR3 DNA: TGTGCCAGCAGTCCATCCCCTAGTCCTGATACGCAGTATTTT.

V usage is TRBV29-1 and J usage is TRBJ1-2, with TRBD1 matching over 12 bases. The germline V gene has CDR1 SQVTM and CDR2 ANQGSEA. Trimming at V came to 7 bases and at J to 6 bases, leaving 3 bases not matched to a gene. The CDR3 extends over 12 amino acids. CDR3 region: CSAGQGAHGYTF. Written as DNA, the CDR3 is TGCAGCGCGGGACAGGGGGCCCATGGCTACACCTTC.